This T cell receptor (beta chain) was captured by sequencing in a study of T cell clonality in common variable immunodeficiency. Study-wide findings and caveats: Reportedly, TCR beta sequences from common variable immunodeficiency showed fewer deletions and N-nucleotide insertions. CVID subjects had higher TCRbeta clonality than healthy controls, most marked in about a third.

The germline V gene encodes CDR1 MNHEY and CDR2 SVGEGT. The CDR3 has 13 residues. V was clipped by 3 bases and J by 4 bases, with 7 bases between them. Donors gave about 5 to 8 ml heparinized peripheral whole blood. The table lists this clone with many counts. Antigen unknown. The read comes to an end 3 residues before the CDR3 does, leaving the germline J gene to fill in the end. The protocol was immunoSEQ multiplex PCR, while the TCRdb copy is restricted to in-frame clones and leaves out a portion. The record shows 40,000 to 60,000 clones for this sample, with no singletons present. J is TRBJ2-1 and V is TRBV6-2 or TRBV6-3, with D unresolved. The sequenced material came from peripheral blood mononuclear cells. The clonotype was recovered from a person aged 18 to 70 in good health. CDR3 residues: CASSYLSYNEQFF. Incomplete CDR3 DNA: TGTGCCAGCAGTTATTTATCGTACAATGAG.